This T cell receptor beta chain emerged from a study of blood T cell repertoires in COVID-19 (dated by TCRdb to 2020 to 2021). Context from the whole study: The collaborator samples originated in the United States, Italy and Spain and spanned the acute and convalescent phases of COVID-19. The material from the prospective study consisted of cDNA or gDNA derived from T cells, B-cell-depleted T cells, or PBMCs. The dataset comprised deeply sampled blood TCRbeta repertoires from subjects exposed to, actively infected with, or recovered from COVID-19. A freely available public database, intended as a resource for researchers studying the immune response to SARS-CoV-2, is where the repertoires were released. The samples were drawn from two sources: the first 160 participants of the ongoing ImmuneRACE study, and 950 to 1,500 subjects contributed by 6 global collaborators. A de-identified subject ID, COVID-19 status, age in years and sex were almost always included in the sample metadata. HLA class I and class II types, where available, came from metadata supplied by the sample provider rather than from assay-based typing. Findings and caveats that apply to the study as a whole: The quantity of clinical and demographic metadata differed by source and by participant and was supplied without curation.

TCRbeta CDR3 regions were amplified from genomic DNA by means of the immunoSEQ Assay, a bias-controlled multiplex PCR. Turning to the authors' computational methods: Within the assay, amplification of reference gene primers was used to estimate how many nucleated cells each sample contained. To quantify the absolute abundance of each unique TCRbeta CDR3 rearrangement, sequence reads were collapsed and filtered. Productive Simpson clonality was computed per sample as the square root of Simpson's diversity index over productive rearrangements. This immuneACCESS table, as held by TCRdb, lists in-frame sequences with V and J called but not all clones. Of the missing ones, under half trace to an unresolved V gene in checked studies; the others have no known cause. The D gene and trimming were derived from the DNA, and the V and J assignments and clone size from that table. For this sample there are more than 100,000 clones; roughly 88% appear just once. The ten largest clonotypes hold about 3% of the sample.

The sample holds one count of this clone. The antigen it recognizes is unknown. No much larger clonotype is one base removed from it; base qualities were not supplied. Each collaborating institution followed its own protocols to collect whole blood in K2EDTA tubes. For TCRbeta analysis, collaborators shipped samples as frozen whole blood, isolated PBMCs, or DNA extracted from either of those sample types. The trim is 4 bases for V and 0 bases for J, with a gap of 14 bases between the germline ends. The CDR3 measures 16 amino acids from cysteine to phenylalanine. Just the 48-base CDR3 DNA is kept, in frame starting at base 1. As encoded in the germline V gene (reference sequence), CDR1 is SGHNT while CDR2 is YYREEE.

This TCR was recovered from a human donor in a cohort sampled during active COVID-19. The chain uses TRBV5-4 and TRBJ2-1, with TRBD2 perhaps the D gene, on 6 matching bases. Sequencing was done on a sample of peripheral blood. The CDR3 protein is CASSPTAGRSYNEQFF. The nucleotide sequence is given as TGTGCCAGCAGCCCCACCGCGGGACGCTCCTACAATGAGCAGTTCTTC.